This T cell receptor (beta chain) originates from a study of blood T cells in healthy people across ages. In germline, CDR1 is DFQATT, CDR2 SNEGSKA (reference sequence). CDR3 size: 15 residues. Primed by a sample-barcoded 5' primer and a J-beta primer mix, a second PCR proceeded for about 6 to 12 cycles. MiXCR was run by TCRdb on the 5' RACE reads, yielding one entry per CDR3 protein. The sample records just under 550,000 distinct CDR3 sequences, about 24% being singletons. This clonotype was counted a few times. One junction end disagrees with the germline gene, perhaps due to a read error. This same sample was also part of a study on T cells of mothers and their children.

The receptor was derived from a boy aged 5-17 years in good health. This sequence joins TRBV20-1 and TRBJ2-1, with D perhaps TRBD1 or TRBD2 (5 bases each). What was sequenced was blood. CDR3 loop: CSARDRALGTYEQCF. CDR3 nucleotide sequence: TGCAGTGCTAGAGATAGGGCGCTTGGGACCTACGAGCAGTGCTTC.